This paragraph reports one T cell receptor (beta chain). Its antigen is unknown. This entry belongs to a study of blood T cells in healthy people across ages. At the level of the study: With template switching, about one barcoded beta molecule was captured per two T cells. Study-wide results and caveats: Among T cells, TCR beta diversity per million cells dropped roughly linearly as age rose.

The authors ran a second PCR of about 7 to 11 cycles using a sample-barcoded 5' primer and a J-beta primer mix. A single record per CDR3 protein comes from TCRdb applying MiXCR to the 5' RACE reads. Here the sample spans about 830,000 distinct CDR3 sequences, roughly 50% being singletons. Germline V gene lookup returns CDR1 MNHNY and CDR2 SVGAGI (reference sequence). This CDR3 is built from 13 residues. Trimming took 2 bases from V and 10 from J; bases not matched to a gene: 4. The specimen sequenced was blood. V usage is TRBV6-6 and J usage is TRBJ2-1, with 8 bases lining up with TRBD1. The sequence was obtained from a man aged 30-40 years in good health. The CDR3 nucleotides are TGTGCCAGCAGTTACCCTACAGGGGGGGAGCAGTTCTTC. Translating it yields CASSYPTGGEQFF.